Here is one T cell receptor beta chain with its context. The antigen it binds to is not known. Nothing much larger sits one base from this clone, and base qualities are not available. From its cysteine to its phenylalanine, the CDR3 spans 15 amino acids. Just CDR3 DNA is preserved here, 45 bases in frame from base 1. Taken from the germline V gene, the CDR1 and CDR2 loops are SGHAT and FQNNGV. V lost 5 bases and J lost 3 bases, and the count of bases not matched to a germline gene is 4. This entry belongs to a study of shared clonotypes between healthy human individuals (dated by TCRdb to about 2020). Study-level background: Two women and a few men aged 18 to 49 years were included in the cohort. To increase sequencing depth and limit assay-specific biases, TCR repertoire library preparation and sequencing were carried out by different laboratories using diverse techniques. Blood TCR repertoires of five healthy adults were deeply sequenced to estimate repertoire size and the extent of clonotype sharing between individuals. Between about 0.8 and 9 billion PBMCs per donor were obtained by leukapheresis. For each donor, three plates each were used for CD4 naive and CD4 memory, two plates were used for CD8 naive, and one plate was used for CD8 memory. On the study overall, not on this receptor specifically: Higher generation probabilities were observed for clonotypes shared by all four sorted-subset donors than for non-shared clonotypes. Only blood was sampled, and tissue TCR repertoires likely differ from those in blood. Naive subsets generally had larger estimated clonotype richness than memory subsets did. Pairwise subsampling led to the expectation that sequencing depth would affect the degree of clonotype sharing among donors. Incomplete sequencing was indicated by rarefaction of sorted-subset datasets, despite the large sequencing depth. About 5% of naive CD4, 3% to 3.5% of naive CD8, about 2.5% of memory CD4, and approximately 0.39% of memory CD8 clonotypes were shared across several donors. The genetic and exposure-history diversity represented was limited by the small number of donors.

Using the deep immunoSEQ assay, TCR CDR3 regions were amplified from genomic DNA by multiplex PCR. Genomic DNA extracted from each cell subset was distributed evenly over all wells of several immunoSEQ 96-well plates, and each plate served as one replicate. For sorted subsets, 150 to 250 ng genomic DNA, equal to 30,000 or so T cell genomes, was loaded into each replicate PCR. Purified libraries were measured with a Qubit 3.0 fluorometer, size-checked on a Bioanalyzer 2100, and measured again with the KAPA Library Quantification kit. Every immunoSEQ 96-well plate was sequenced on a dedicated single-read 150-cycle Illumina NextSeq 550 flow cell. As for how the authors treated the data: Because only junctional sequences without quality scores were contained in the immunoSEQ output, filtering matching that applied to full-length reads could not be performed. To assign V/J genes and CDR3, sequences were annotated using PyIR, a Python wrapper for IgBLAST v1.9, with IMGT germline references. Any read was removed if the V/J assignment was weak (E-value above 1e-6), the CDR3 was missing, or the read contained stop codons, out-of-frame junctions, or ambiguous translated residues. V3J clonotypes were defined as sequences sharing the same inferred V gene, J gene, and CDR3 amino acid sequence. Percentage overlap between repertoires was calculated by dividing the number of shared unique clonotypes by the size of the smaller repertoire. Three approaches were used to assess repertoire richness: RTK rarefaction, the Chao1 estimator, and Recon v2.1 estimates of unobserved clonotypes. Generation probabilities for all TCRbeta clonotypes obtained by the gDNA method from a few donors were computed using OLGA. The source is immuneACCESS, and TCRdb retained only in-frame sequences with V and J called. Part of the clones is not carried over; for the studies checked, unresolved V genes explain less than half of this, and the remainder is unexplained. The V and J calls and the clone size are those of that table, but D and trimming were determined from the DNA. This sample has 500,000 or so clones in its table, and roughly 95% of those were observed once. The biggest ten clones account for around 0.066% of the sample.

The donors were healthy, HIV-negative adults with no recently reported acute infections or vaccinations. Every donor was a Caucasian adult living in Nashville, Tennessee, USA. CD4+ T cells were enriched through magnetic negative selection, after which naive cells were positively selected on CD45RA and the remaining negative fraction served as the memory subset. Blood was obtained by leukapheresis, after which PBMCs were separated by Ficoll-Histopaque density gradient centrifugation and cryopreserved in liquid nitrogen vapor phase. Analytical flow cytometry was used to check the purity and quantity of each magnetically sorted T cell population. From each sorted fraction, genomic DNA was isolated and quantified by UV absorbance on a Nanodrop 2000c.

Source material: naive CD4+ T cells sorted from blood. The cell subset or site label of this sample denotes: CD45RA+ positively selected. The rearranged chain carries TRBV11-2 and TRBJ2-7, and 13 junctional nucleotides match TRBD2. The receptor was derived from a woman in her 30s in good health. The DNA sequence is given as TGTGCCAGCAGCCAAAGACTAGCGGGAGGCTACGAGCAGTACTTC. It translates to CASSQRLAGGYEQYF.